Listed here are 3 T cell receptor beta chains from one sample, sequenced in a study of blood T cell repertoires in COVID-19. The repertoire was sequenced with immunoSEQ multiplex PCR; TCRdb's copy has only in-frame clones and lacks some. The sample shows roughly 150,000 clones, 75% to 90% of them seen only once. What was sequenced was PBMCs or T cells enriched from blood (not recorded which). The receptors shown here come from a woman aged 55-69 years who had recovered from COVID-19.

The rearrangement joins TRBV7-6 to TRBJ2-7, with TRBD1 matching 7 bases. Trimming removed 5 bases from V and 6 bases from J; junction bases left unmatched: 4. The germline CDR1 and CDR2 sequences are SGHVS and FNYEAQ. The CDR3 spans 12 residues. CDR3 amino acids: CASSAHRGEQYF. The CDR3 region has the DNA TGTGCCAGCAGCGCACACAGGGGCGAGCAGTACTTC.

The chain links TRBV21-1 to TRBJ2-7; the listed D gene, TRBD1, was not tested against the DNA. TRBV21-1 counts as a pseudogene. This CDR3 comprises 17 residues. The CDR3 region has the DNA TGTGCCAGCAGCAAAGAGAAAACAGGGGGTAGAGGGTACGAGCAGTACTTC. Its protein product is CASSKEKTGGRGYEQYF.

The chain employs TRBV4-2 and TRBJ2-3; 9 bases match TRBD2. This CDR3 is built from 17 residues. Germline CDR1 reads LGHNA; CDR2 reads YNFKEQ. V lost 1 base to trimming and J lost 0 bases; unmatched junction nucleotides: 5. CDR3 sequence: CASSQVSGGSSTDTQYF. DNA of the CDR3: TGTGCCAGCAGCCAAGTTAGCGGGGGATCTAGCACAGATACGCAGTATTTT.